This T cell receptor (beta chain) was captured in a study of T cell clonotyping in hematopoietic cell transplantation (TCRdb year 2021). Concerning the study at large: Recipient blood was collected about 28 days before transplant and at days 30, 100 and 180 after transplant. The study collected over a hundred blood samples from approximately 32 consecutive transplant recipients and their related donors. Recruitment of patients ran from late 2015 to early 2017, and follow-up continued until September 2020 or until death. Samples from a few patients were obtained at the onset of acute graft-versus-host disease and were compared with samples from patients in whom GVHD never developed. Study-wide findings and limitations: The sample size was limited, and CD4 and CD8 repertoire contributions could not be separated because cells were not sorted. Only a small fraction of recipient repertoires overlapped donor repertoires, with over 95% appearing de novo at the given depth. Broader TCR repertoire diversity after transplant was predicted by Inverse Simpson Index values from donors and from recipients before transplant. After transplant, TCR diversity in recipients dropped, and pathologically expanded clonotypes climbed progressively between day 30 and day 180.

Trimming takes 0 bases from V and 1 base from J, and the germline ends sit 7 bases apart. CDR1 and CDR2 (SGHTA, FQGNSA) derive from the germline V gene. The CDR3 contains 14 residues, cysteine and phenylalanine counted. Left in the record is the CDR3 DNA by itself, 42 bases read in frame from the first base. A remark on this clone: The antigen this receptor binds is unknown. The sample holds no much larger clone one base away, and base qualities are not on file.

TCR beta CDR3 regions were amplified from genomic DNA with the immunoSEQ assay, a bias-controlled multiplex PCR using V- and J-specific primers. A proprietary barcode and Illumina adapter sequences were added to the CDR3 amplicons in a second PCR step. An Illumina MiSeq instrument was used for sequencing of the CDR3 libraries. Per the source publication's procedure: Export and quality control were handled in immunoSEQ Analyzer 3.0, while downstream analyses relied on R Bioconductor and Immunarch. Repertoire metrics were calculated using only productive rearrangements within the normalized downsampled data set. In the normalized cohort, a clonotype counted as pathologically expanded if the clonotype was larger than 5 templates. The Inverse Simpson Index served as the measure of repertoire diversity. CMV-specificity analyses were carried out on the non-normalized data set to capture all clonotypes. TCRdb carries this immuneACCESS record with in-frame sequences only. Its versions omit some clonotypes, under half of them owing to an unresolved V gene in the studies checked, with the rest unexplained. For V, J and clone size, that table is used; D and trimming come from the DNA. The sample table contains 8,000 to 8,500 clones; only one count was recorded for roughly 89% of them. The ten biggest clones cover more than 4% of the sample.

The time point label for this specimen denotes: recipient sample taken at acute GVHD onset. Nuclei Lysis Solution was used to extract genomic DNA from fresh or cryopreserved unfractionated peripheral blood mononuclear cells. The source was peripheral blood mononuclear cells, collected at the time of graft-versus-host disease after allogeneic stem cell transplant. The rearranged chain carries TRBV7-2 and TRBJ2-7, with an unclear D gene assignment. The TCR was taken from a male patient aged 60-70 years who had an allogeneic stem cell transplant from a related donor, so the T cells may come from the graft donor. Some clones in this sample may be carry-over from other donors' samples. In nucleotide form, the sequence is TGTGCCAGCAGCTTAGCACAGAATTCCTACGAGCAGTACTTC. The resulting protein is CASSLAQNSYEQYF. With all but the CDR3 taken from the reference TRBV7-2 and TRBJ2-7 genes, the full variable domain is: GAGVSQSPSNKVTEKGKDVELRCDPISGHTALYWYRQSLGQGLEFLIYFQGNSAPDKSGLPSDRFSAERTGGSVSTLTIQRTQQEDSAVYLCASSLAQNSYEQYFGPGTRLTVT.